This entry is about one T cell receptor beta chain. Its antigen remains unidentified. No per-base quality is available; no much larger clone lies one base away. The germline ends are 10 bases apart after V is trimmed by 1 base and J by 10 bases. As encoded in the germline V gene (reference sequence), CDR1 is LNHDA while CDR2 is SQIVND. The CDR3 numbers 12 residues from cysteine through phenylalanine. Of the read, only the CDR3 DNA is kept; its 36 bases are in frame from base 1. This sample stems from a study of CD8+CD57+ T cells in acquired aplastic anemia listed by TCRdb under 2018. About the full investigation: Extracted DNA from sorted CD4+ and CD8+ cells averaged around 3.3 ug, ranging from roughly 0.2 to 30 ug. CD8+CD57+ expansion was defined as frequency above the mean frequency observed in healthy subjects.

Genomic DNA was used as template for profiling of TCR beta VDJ combinations and CDR3 sequences. TCR repertoire sequencing was run on an Illumina HiSeq 2000. Concerning the study's data processing: Repertoire assessment relied on Simpson's diversity index, CDR3 size and DJ length profiles, and TRBV/TRBJ rearrangement plots. The most abundant DNA sequence in the deep sequencing data was defined as the immunodominant clone. CDR3 amino acid sequences were screened for sharing across subjects and compared with published repertoires and the VDJdb database. TCRdb reran the public reads through fastp at Q25 and MiXCR, keeping productive beta chains. Here each entry gathers all rows of one CDR3 protein and keeps the most common genes and DNA. The V and J calls follow TCRdb's processing rather than the paper's. Across this sample there are 150,000 to 200,000 distinct CDR3 sequences, with less than 50% seen only once. 1.8% of the sample belongs to the ten largest clones.

Flow cytometry had shown CD8+CD57+ cell expansion in the patients selected for sequencing. Severe acquired aplastic anemia was diagnosed in all patients according to International Study of Aplastic Anemia and Agranulocytosis and Camitta criteria. No patient had received any therapy when blood was sampled. TCR repertoires of sorted CD4+ and CD8+ blood T cells from severe aplastic anemia patients and healthy subjects were deep-sequenced in the study. Patients were enrolled under clinicaltrials.gov protocols 00001620, 01623167, 00001397, 00071045, 00081523 and 00961064 in the USA. Ficoll-Paque density gradient centrifugation was used to isolate peripheral blood mononuclear cells. Before DNA extraction, CD4+ and CD8+ T cells were sorted by FACS or by magnetic beads. Points the paper makes about the study in general: Approximately 31 CD8+ CDR3 sequences were found in both patients and controls but appeared to be highly expressed in patients and within the immunodominant clones of the patients. CD8+ Simpson's diversity did not differ significantly between patients and healthy controls (P=0.060).

The TCR originated in a human donor with aplastic anemia. The chain links TRBV19 with TRBJ1-1, with no confident D gene call. Input material: sorted CD4+, CD8+, or CD8+CD57+ T cells (not recorded which) from PBMCs. The sequence in DNA is TGTGCCAGTAGTATAGCCGGGAGCGGAGCTTTCTTT. Translation gives CASSIAGSGAFF.